This T cell receptor (beta chain) comes out of a study of blood T cell repertoires in COVID-19. The wider study: Both acute and convalescent COVID-19 samples were obtained from the United States, Italy and Spain. Sample material is recorded as cDNA or gDNA derived from T cells, B-cell-depleted T cells, or PBMCs.

CDR3 size: 16 residues. V dropped 0 bases and J dropped 0 bases, with 6 bases sitting between them. Looked up from germline, CDR1 is LGHNA and CDR2 is YNFKEQ. In the original analysis: The authors estimated nucleated cell counts from reference gene primer amplification. The table came from immunoSEQ multiplex PCR; TCRdb's copy has only in-frame clones and leaves some out. D and trimming were read from the DNA, whereas the V and J calls and clone size are those reported in that table. The table includes about 110,000 clones, around 89% detected once. This clone was seen a single time. The TCR comes from a man between 35 and 55 years old with active or convalescent COVID-19. The chain uses TRBV4-2 and TRBJ1-6; D uncertain. What was sequenced was peripheral blood. For the CDR3, the DNA is TGTGCCAGCAGCCAAGACCCGAGCTCCTATAATTCACCCCTCCACTTT. Translation gives CASSQDPSSYNSPLHF.